This TCR beta chain comes out of a study of T cells in women clearing cervical HPV infection. Concerning this clone: The CDR3 end is not reached by the read, which stops 3 residues before it; the germline J gene fills it in.

Method: immunoSEQ multiplex PCR; TCRdb's copy keeps in-frame clones and lacks some. The sample table includes about 20,000 clones. This CDR3 has 15 amino acids. The ends were cut back, 6 bases at V and 7 bases at J, with 19 bases in the middle. Germline V gene lookup returns CDR1 SEHNR and CDR2 FQNEAQ (reference sequence). The gene calls are TRBV7-9 and TRBJ2-1, with a possible D match to TRBD2 (7 bases). This TCR derives from a woman between 18 and 75 years old with a cervical HPV16 infection that either progressed to CIN3+ or cleared (not recorded which). The sequencing sample was made of blood buffy coat. The part of the CDR3 DNA that was read is TGTGCCAGCAGGGGGTGGGGGGGGGCTTGGAATGAG. Amino acids: CASRGWGGAWNE. The whole CDR3 sequence reads CASRGWGGAWNEQFF.